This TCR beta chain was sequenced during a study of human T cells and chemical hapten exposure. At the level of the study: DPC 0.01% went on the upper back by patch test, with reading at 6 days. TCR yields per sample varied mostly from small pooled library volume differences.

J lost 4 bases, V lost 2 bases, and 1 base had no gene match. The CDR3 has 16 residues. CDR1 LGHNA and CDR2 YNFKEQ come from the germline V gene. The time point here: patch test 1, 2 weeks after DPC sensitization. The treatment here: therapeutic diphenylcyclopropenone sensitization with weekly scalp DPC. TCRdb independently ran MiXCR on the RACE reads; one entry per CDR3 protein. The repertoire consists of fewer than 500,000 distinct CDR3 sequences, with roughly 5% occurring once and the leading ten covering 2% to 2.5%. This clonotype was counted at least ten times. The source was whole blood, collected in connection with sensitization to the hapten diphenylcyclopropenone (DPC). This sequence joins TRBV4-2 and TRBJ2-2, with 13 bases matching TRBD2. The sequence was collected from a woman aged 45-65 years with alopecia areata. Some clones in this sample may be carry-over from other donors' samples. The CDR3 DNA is TGTGCCAGCAGCCAACGGACTAGCGGGAGCACCGGGGAGCTGTTTTTT. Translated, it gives CASSQRTSGSTGELFF.